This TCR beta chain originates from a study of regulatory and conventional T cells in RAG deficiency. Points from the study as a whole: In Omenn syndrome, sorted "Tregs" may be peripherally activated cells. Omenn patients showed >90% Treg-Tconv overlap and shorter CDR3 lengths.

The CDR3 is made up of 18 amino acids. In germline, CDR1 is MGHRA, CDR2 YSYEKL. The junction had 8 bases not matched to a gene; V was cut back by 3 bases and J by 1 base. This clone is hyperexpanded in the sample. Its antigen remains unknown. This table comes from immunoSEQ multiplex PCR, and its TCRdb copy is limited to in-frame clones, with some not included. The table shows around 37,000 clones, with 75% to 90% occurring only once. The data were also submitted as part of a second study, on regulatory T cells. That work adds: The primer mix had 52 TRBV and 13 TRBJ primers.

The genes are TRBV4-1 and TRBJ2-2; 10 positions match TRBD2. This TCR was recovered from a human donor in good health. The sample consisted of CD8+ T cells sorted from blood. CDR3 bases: TGCGCCAGCAGCCACCACCCTAGCGGGGGCCGGAACACCGGGGAGCTGTTTTTT. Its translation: CASSHHPSGGRNTGELFF.